The 22 T cell receptor beta chains below all came from one sample that was sequenced in a study of blood T cell repertoires in COVID-19. Assay: immunoSEQ multiplex PCR; the TCRdb copy retains only in-frame clones and omits some. The sample includes approximately 300,000 clones, roughly 86% of them seen just once. Sequencing was carried out using peripheral blood. Receptors originate from a woman aged 45 to 65 with acute or convalescent COVID-19.

This clone was counted only a few times. This chain uses TRBV7-7 with TRBJ1-3; D gene uncertain. CDR1 is SSHAT and CDR2 is FNYEAQ in the germline V gene (reference sequence). The length of the CDR3 is 14 residues. CDR3 region: CAIKTNLSGNTIYF. Written as DNA, the CDR3 is TGTGCTATCAAGACAAACCTCTCTGGAAACACCATATATTTT.

The V call is TRBV9, the J call TRBJ2-5; TRBD2 matches at 9 bases. This CDR3 is built from 18 residues. V lost 0 bases to trimming and J lost 4 bases; unmatched junction nucleotides: 13. Germline CDR1 reads SGDLS; CDR2 reads YYNGEE. The CDR3 loop is CASSVGAGGPRLGETQYF. The CDR3 coding sequence is TGTGCCAGCAGCGTAGGTGCGGGAGGGCCGAGGTTGGGAGAGACCCAGTACTTC.

V gene TRBV27 combines with J gene TRBJ1-1, with D maybe TRBD1 (6 bases). There are 13 residues in the CDR3. Looked up from germline, CDR1 is MNHEY and CDR2 is SMNVEV (reference sequence). Trimming shortened V by 4 bases and J by 5 bases, and 11 bases separated the two germline ends. The CDR3 protein is CASSSAGETEAFF. In DNA, the CDR3 is TGTGCCAGCAGTTCGGCAGGGGAAACTGAAGCTTTCTTT.

This sequence joins TRBV7-2 and TRBJ2-1; 7 nucleotides line up with TRBD2. V was pared by 4 bases and J by 10 bases, with 7 bases of the junction left unmatched. This CDR3 comprises 13 residues. The germline V gene has CDR1 SGHTA and CDR2 FQGNSA. The CDR3 DNA sequence: TGTGCCAGCAGCTCTCTTTCTAGCGGAGAGCAGTTCTTC. Protein: CASSSLSSGEQFF. Filled out from reference TRBV7-2 and TRBJ2-1, the complete variable domain reads GAGVSQSPSNKVTEKGKDVELRCDPISGHTALYWYRQSLGQGLEFLIYFQGNSAPDKSGLPSDRFSAERTGGSVSTLTIQRTQQEDSAVYLCASSSLSSGEQFFGPGTRLTVL.

V and J are TRBV6-5 and TRBJ1-4; no firm D call. Trimming removed 6 bases at V and 2 bases at J, with 10 bases between. The CDR3 totals 14 residues. Germline V gene sequence: CDR1 MNHEY, CDR2 SVGAGI. This chain's CDR3 is CASRLTGTNEKLFF. CDR3 nucleotides: TGTGCCAGCAGACTAACGGGGACTAATGAAAAACTGTTTTTT.

This clone turned up a few times. The V gene is TRBV9, the J gene TRBJ2-7; 7 bases match TRBD2. The germline CDR1 and CDR2 sequences are SGDLS and YYNGEE. The CDR3 spans 17 residues. The V gene end was trimmed by 3 bases and the J gene end by 0 bases; junction bases not matched to a gene: 12. CDR3 protein: CASSDPLSGASSYEQYF. CDR3 coding DNA: TGTGCCAGCAGCGATCCCCTGAGCGGGGCAAGCTCCTACGAGCAGTACTTC.

The V call is TRBV27, the J call TRBJ2-3; 14 bases line up with TRBD2. Germline CDR1 MNHEY, CDR2 SMNVEV (reference sequence). The CDR3 is made up of 17 amino acids. The junction had 7 bases not matched to a gene; V was cut back by 6 bases and J by 2 bases. CDR3 in DNA: TGTGCCAGCAGACCGGGACTAGCGGGAGTCAACACAGATACGCAGTATTTT. Its protein product is CASRPGLAGVNTDTQYF.

The chain links TRBV18 to TRBJ2-7; no definite D call. V was pared by 2 bases and J by 3 bases, with 8 bases between. This CDR3 region has 13 residues. Germline CDR1 reads KGHSH; CDR2 reads LQKENI. The DNA for the CDR3 is TGTGCCAGCTCACCAAATTTGAGCTACGAGCAGTACTTC. This codes for CASSPNLSYEQYF. Together with reference TRBV18 and TRBJ2-7, the CDR3 gives the full variable domain: NAGVMQNPRHLVRRRGQEARLRCSPMKGHSHVYWYRQLPEEGLKFMVYLQKENIIDESGMPKERFSAEFPKEGPSILRIQQVVRGDSAAYFCASSPNLSYEQYFGPGTRLTVT.

V usage is TRBV6-6 and J usage is TRBJ1-1; D possibly corresponds to TRBD1 (6 bases). The CDR3 contains 16 residues. V lost 7 bases to trimming and J lost 0 bases, with 18 bases between them. Germline-derived CDR1 and CDR2 are MNHNY and SVGAGI (reference sequence). DNA of the CDR3: TGTGCCAGCAACGGGGGGCGGTCAAGTATGAACACTGAAGCTTTCTTT. Translating it yields CASNGGRSSMNTEAFF.

The chain is built from TRBV18 and TRBJ2-1, with D possibly TRBD1 on 5 matching bases. Between the trimmed V and J ends, which lost 3 bases and 8 bases, there was a span of 11 bases. CDR1 is KGHSH and CDR2 is LQKENI in the germline V gene. The CDR3 consists of 13 residues. CDR3 amino acids: CASSPQGSHEQFF. CDR3 in DNA: TGTGCCAGCTCACCTCAGGGAAGCCATGAGCAGTTCTTC.

This clone was detected once. J is TRBJ2-3 and V is TRBV16, with 11 nucleotides matching TRBD2. Germline-derived CDR1 and CDR2 are KGHSY and FQNENV. J lost 4 bases, V lost 3 bases, and 15 bases had no gene match. CDR3 length: 19 amino acids. The CDR3 bases are TGTGCCAGCAGCCACCTATTCCGACTAGCGGGAAACATACCAGATACGCAGTATTTT. Its translation is CASSHLFRLAGNIPDTQYF.

The chain couples TRBV5-6 to TRBJ1-5; TRBD1 agrees at 7 bases. The CDR3 is 17 residues long. Germline V CDR1 and CDR2: SGHDT, YYEEEE. The J segment lost 2 bases and the V segment lost 0 bases, leaving 8 bases of the junction unmatched. CDR3 DNA: TGTGCCAGCAGCTTGGGGACAGGAGTTTCTGGCAATCAGCCCCAGCATTTT. As protein: CASSLGTGVSGNQPQHF.

The chain links TRBV24-1 to TRBJ2-7, with no clear D. Per the germline V gene, CDR1 is KGHDR and CDR2 is SFDVKD. CDR3 length equals 15 residues. Trimming shortened V by 4 bases and J by 0 bases, and 12 bases separated the two germline ends. CDR3 in DNA: TGTGCCACCAGTGAAAACAGTGCCGGCTCCTACGAGCAGTACTTC. Amino acid sequence: CATSENSAGSYEQYF.

The chain recombines TRBV7-2 with TRBJ2-1; tentative D call: TRBD1 (5 bases). Trimming pared 1 base from V and 16 bases from J, leaving 20 bases between. The CDR3 consists of 14 residues. CDR1 is SGHTA and CDR2 is FQGNSA in the germline V gene. CDR3: CASSLVLVGRGVFF. CDR3 sequence (DNA): TGTGCCAGCAGCTTAGTGTTAGTAGGAAGGGGTGTCTTCTTC.

The chain links TRBV7-8 to TRBJ2-7, with 7 nucleotides matching TRBD1. The CDR3 has 13 amino acids. V trimming: 5 bases; J trimming: 3 bases; junction bases outside the gene matches: 4. In germline, CDR1 is SGHVS, CDR2 FQNEAQ. The CDR3 bases are TGTGCCAGCAGCACGGGACAGAGCTACGAGCAGTACTTC. It encodes CASSTGQSYEQYF.

This sequence joins TRBV7-8 and TRBJ1-5; 7 bases agree with TRBD1. The CDR3 extends over 19 amino acids. Germline V CDR1 and CDR2: SGHVS, FQNEAQ. V was clipped by 6 bases and J by 7 bases; unmatched bases: 24. This chain's CDR3 is CASRGGRGPTIGGWQPQHF. The CDR3 DNA is TGTGCCAGCAGGGGGGGAAGGGGGCCTACCATCGGAGGGTGGCAGCCCCAGCATTTT.

This clone was seen once. The V and J genes are TRBV2 and TRBJ2-1, with 7 bases fitting TRBD1. The CDR3 extends over 13 amino acids. CDR1 and CDR2 from the germline V gene are SNHLY and FYNNEI. V lost 8 bases and J lost 0; bases outside the gene matches: 1. The DNA for the CDR3 is TGTGCCAGCCACAGGGGCTCCTACAATGAGCAGTTCTTC. It is translated as CASHRGSYNEQFF.

The genes are TRBV30 and TRBJ2-3; D is undetermined. The CDR3 is 15 amino acids. Germline V CDR1 and CDR2: GTSNPN, SVGIG (reference sequence). V gave up 2 bases and J gave up 1 base, with 13 bases separating them. CDR3 sequence (DNA): TGTGCCTGGAGTAATCCCAGGATGGGCACAGATACGCAGTATTTT. Amino acids: CAWSNPRMGTDTQYF.

J is TRBJ1-6 and V is TRBV19; 9 nucleotides line up with TRBD1. V dropped 5 bases and J dropped 13; count of bases not matched to a gene: 9. There are 14 residues in the CDR3. Per germline, CDR1 LNHDA and CDR2 SQIVND (reference sequence). The CDR3 DNA follows: TGTGCCAGTAGTGCAGGACAGGGGCTCCCCCCCCTCCACTTT. Translated, it gives CASSAGQGLPPLHF.

The CDR3 loop reads CASSQEVSAASYEQYF. The CDR3 DNA reads TGTGCCAGCAGCCAAGAGGTAAGCGCGGCCTCCTACGAGCAGTACTTC. The rearrangement uses TRBV4-2 and TRBJ2-7; D is undetermined. The CDR3 sequence is 16 residues long. Trimming cost V 0 bases and J 0 bases, with 12 bases left between them. CDR1 is LGHNA and CDR2 is YNFKEQ in the germline V gene.

This chain joins TRBV28 and TRBJ2-3; TRBD2 matches 7 bases. Germline assignment: CDR1 MDHEN and CDR2 SYDVKM. This CDR3 has 19 residues. V lost 8 bases, J lost 7 bases, and 27 bases stayed unmatched. The chain's CDR3 is CASGSTDSWDYGRMNTQYF. The CDR3 nucleotides are TGTGCCAGCGGTTCGACCGACAGTTGGGACTACGGAAGGATGAATACGCAGTATTTT.

The chain carries TRBV7-2 and TRBJ2-3, with 10 bases that match TRBD2. Germline CDR1 reads SGHTA; CDR2 reads FQGNSA. The CDR3 has 15 residues. The J segment lost 6 bases and the V segment lost 7 bases, leaving 10 bases of the junction unmatched. CDR3 loop: CASTSGRALGDTQYF. In DNA form, the CDR3 reads TGTGCCAGCACCAGCGGGAGGGCCCTAGGGGATACGCAGTATTTT.